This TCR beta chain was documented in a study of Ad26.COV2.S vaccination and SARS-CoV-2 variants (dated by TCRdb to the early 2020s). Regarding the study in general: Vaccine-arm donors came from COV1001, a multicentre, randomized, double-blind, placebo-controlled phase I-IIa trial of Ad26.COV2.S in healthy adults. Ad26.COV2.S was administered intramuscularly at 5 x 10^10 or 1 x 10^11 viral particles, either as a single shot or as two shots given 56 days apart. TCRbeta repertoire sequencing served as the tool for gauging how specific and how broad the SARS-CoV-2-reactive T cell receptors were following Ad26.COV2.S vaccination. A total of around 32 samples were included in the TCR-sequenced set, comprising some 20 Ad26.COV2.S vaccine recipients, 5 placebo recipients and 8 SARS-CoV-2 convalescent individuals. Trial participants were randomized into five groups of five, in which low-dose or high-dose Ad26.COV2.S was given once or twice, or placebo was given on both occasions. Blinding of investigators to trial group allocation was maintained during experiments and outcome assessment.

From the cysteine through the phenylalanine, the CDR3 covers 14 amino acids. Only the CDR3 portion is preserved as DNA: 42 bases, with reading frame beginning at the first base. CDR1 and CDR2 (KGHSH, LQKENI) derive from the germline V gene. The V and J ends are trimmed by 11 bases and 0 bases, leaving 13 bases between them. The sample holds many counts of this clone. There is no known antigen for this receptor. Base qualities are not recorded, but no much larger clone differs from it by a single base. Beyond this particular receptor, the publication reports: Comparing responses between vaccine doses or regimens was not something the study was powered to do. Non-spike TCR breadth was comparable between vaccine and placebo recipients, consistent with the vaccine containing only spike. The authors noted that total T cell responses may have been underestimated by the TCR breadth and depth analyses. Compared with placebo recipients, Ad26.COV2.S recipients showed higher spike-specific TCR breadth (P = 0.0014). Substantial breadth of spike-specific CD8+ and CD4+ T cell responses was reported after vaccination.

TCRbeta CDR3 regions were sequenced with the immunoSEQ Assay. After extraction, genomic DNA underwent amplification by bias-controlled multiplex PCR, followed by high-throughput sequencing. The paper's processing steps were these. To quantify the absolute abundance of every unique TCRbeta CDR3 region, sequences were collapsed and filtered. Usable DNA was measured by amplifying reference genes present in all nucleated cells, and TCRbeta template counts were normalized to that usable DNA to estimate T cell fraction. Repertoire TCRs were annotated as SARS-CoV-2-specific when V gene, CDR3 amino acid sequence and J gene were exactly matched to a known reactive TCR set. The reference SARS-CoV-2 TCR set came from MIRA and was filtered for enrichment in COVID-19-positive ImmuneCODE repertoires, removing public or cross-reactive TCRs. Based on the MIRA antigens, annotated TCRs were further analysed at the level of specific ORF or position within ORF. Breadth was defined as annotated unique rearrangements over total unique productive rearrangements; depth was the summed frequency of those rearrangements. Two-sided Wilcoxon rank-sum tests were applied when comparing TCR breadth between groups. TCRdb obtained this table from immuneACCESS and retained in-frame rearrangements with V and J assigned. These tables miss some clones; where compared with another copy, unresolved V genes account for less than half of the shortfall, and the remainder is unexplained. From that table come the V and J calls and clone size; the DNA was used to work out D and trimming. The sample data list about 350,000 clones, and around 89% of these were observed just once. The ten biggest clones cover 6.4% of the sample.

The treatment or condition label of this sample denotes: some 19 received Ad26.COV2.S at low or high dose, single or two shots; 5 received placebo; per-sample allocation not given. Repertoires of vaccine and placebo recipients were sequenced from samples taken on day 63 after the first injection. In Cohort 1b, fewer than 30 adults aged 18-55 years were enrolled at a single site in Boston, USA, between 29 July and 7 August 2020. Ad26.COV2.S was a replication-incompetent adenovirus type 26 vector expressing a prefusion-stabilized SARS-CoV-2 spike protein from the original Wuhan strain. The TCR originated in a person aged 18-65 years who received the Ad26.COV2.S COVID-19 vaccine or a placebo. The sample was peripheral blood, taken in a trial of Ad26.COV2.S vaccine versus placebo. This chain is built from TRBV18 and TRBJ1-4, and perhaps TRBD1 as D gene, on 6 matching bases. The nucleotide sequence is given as TGTGCCTCTCAAGAGGGGGCAACTAATGAAAAACTGTTTTTT. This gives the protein CASQEGATNEKLFF.